The 11 T cell receptor beta chains listed next were all sequenced from one sample in a study of cytomegalovirus exposure and HLA in healthy donors. Repertoires were generated with immunoSEQ multiplex PCR, while TCRdb's copy carries only in-frame clones and drops some. The repertoire holds some 67,000 clones, with about 95% as singletons. The material sequenced was PBMCs. Every receptor here comes from a young woman in good health and CMV-seronegative.

This clone was detected once. The chain uses TRBV7-9 and TRBJ1-4; possibly TRBD1 for D (6 bases). CDR3 length equals 13 residues. The germline gives CDR1 SEHNR, CDR2 FQNEAQ (reference sequence). The germline V and J ends were trimmed by 5 bases and 8 bases, with 12 bases remaining between them. CDR3 nucleotides: TGTGCCAGCAGCCTACAGGGACACGAAAAACTGTTTTTT. This translates into CASSLQGHEKLFF. Filled out from reference TRBV7-9 and TRBJ1-4, the complete variable domain reads DTGVSQNPRHKITKRGQNVTFRCDPISEHNRLYWYRQTLGQGPEFLTYFQNEAQLEKSRLLSDRFSAERPKGSFSTLEIQRTEQGDSAMYLCASSLQGHEKLFFGSGTQLSVL.

CDR3 loop: CASSENYSTDTQYF. The CDR3 bases are TGCGCCAGCAGTGAGAACTATAGCACAGATACGCAGTATTTT. V gene TRBV10-2 combines with J gene TRBJ2-3, with D uncertain. The CDR3 contains 14 residues. Trimming stripped 2 bases from V and 0 bases from J, with 6 bases between. The germline gives CDR1 WSHSY, CDR2 SAAADI.

The rearrangement links TRBV19 to TRBJ1-1; 7 bases map to TRBD1. Trimming at V came to 6 bases and at J to 0 bases, leaving 7 bases not matched to a gene. Germline V gene sequence: CDR1 LNHDA, CDR2 SQIVND (reference sequence). The CDR3 is 15 amino acids. CDR3 region: CASRPGQILNTEAFF. The CDR3 DNA reads as TGTGCCAGTAGACCGGGACAGATATTGAACACTGAAGCTTTCTTT. Complete variable domain (other parts from reference TRBV19 and TRBJ1-1): DGGITQSPKYLFRKEGQNVTLSCEQNLNHDAMYWYRQDPGQGLRLIYYSQIVNDFQKGDIAEGYSVSREKKESFPLTVTSAQKNPTAFYLCASRPGQILNTEAFFGQGTRLTVV.

The chain combines TRBV18 with TRBJ2-3; TRBD1 aligns across 10 bases. The CDR3 is 14 residues long. In germline, CDR1 is KGHSH, CDR2 LQKENI. After removal of 5 bases from V and 6 bases from J, the junction contained 5 bases not matched to a gene. The CDR3 coding sequence is TGTGCCAGCTCATCCGGGACAGGGGCCGATACGCAGTATTTT. Amino acid sequence: CASSSGTGADTQYF.

The V and J genes are TRBV4-1 and TRBJ1-4, with 9 bases aligning to TRBD1. The germline CDR1 and CDR2 sequences are MGHRA and YSYEKL. V was clipped by 2 bases and J by 7 bases; unmatched bases: 5. CDR3 length: 15 residues. The CDR3 sequence: CASSQWTGEGEKLFF. As DNA, the CDR3 is TGCGCCAGCAGCCAATGGACAGGGGAGGGTGAAAAACTGTTTTTT.

J is TRBJ1-2 and V is TRBV13; TRBD1 might be the D (6 bases). Deletions cut 1 base from V and 3 bases from J, with 12 bases between. Germline CDR1 is PRHDT and CDR2 is FYEKMQ (reference sequence). This CDR3 contains 15 residues. In nucleotides, the CDR3 is TGTGCCAGCAGCTTAGATCAGGGGAGAGACTATGGCTACACCTTC. Encoded protein: CASSLDQGRDYGYTF. Full variable domain (outside the CDR3, taken from reference TRBV13 and TRBJ1-2): AAGVIQSPRHLIKEKRETATLKCYPIPRHDTVYWYQQGPGQDPQFLISFYEKMQSDKGSIPDRFSAQQFSDYHSELNMSSLELGDSALYFCASSLDQGRDYGYTFGSGTRLTVV.

The chain uses TRBV28 and TRBJ1-1; D unclear. The CDR3 runs 17 residues. The germline CDR1 and CDR2 sequences are MDHEN and SYDVKM. V lost 1 base and J 2 bases, leaving 17 bases between the germline ends. The CDR3 DNA reads as TGTGCCAGCAGTTTATCACACTGGGAGGGAAGAAACACTGAAGCTTTCTTT. It translates to CASSLSHWEGRNTEAFF.

The chain links TRBV6-1 to TRBJ1-2, with D possibly being TRBD1 (6 bases). CDR1 and CDR2 (germline): MNHNS, SASEGT. The germline V and J ends were trimmed by 1 base and 2 bases, with 14 bases remaining between them. This CDR3 has 16 residues. The CDR3, as DNA: TGTGCCAGCAGTGAAGAAGGTGGGCAGGGGAACTATGGCTACACCTTC. It specifies CASSEEGGQGNYGYTF.

V is TRBV18 and J is TRBJ1-1; the D is unclear. From germline, CDR1 is KGHSH and CDR2 LQKENI. CDR3 length: 17 residues. The V end lost 7 bases, the J end lost 3 bases, and 24 bases lay between the germline ends. For the CDR3, the DNA is TGTGCCAGCTTCCCGGGGATTGGGGTTGGTAGGGACACTGAAGCTTTCTTT. Its protein product is CASFPGIGVGRDTEAFF.

This chain joins TRBV4-1 and TRBJ2-5, with TRBD2 matching over 10 bases. CDR3 length: 17 residues. The germline gives CDR1 MGHRA, CDR2 YSYEKL. V lost 4 bases, J lost 2 bases, and 10 bases stayed unmatched. CDR3 sequence reads: CASSRGALAGDQETQYF. The CDR3 DNA follows: TGCGCCAGCAGCCGCGGGGCCCTAGCGGGGGATCAAGAGACCCAGTACTTC.

CDR3 sequence (DNA): TGTGCCAGCTCACCACTTCTCGACGAGCAGTACTTC. Amino acid sequence: CASSPLLDEQYF. The chain links TRBV18 to TRBJ2-7; D is uncertain. CDR3 length equals 12 residues. Trimming stripped 1 base from V and 5 bases from J, with 6 bases between. In germline, CDR1 is KGHSH, CDR2 LQKENI. The entire variable domain, with the rest obtained from reference TRBV18 and TRBJ2-7, is as follows: NAGVMQNPRHLVRRRGQEARLRCSPMKGHSHVYWYRQLPEEGLKFMVYLQKENIIDESGMPKERFSAEFPKEGPSILRIQQVVRGDSAAYFCASSPLLDEQYFGPGTRLTVT.